Included here is one TCR beta chain sequence, with context. Its target is not known. Data came from immunoSEQ multiplex PCR; TCRdb stores just in-frame clones and leaves some out. The sample has roughly 67,000 clones, almost 90% seen once. V was clipped by 0 bases and J by 5 bases; unmatched bases: 5. Germline CDR1 is MGHRA and CDR2 is YSYEKL. The CDR3 sequence is 16 residues long. The source of the sample is a study of T cell responses to AZD1222 COVID-19 vaccine. Findings and limits, study-wide: Spike-wide vaccine-associated CD4 TCRs dominated at 160-218 and 743-854.

The chain carries TRBV4-1 and TRBJ2-1; 9 bases align to TRBD1. This TCR was recovered from an adult in good health. The specimen was peripheral blood, collected on day 0 of AZD1222 vaccination. The CDR3 region is CASSQDRTGVNNEQFF. In DNA form, the CDR3 reads TGCGCCAGCAGCCAAGATAGGACAGGGGTCAACAATGAGCAGTTCTTC.